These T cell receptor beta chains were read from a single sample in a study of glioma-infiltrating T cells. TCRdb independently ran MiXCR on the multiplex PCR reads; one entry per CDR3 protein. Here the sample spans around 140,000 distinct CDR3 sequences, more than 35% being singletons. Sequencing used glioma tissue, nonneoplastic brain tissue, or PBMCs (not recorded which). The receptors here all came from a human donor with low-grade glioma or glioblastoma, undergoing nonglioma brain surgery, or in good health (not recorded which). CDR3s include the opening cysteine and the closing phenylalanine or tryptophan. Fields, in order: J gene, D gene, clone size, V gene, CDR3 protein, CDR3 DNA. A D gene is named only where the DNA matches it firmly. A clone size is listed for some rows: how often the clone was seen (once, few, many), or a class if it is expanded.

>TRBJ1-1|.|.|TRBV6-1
CASMPRINTEAFF
TGTGCCAGCATGCCCAGGATCAACACTGAAGCTTTCTTT
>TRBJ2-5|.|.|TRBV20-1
CSARDAADGETQYF
TGCAGTGCTAGAGACGCAGCGGACGGAGAGACCCAGTACTTC
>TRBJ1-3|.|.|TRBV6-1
CASSDRNTIYF
TGTGCCAGCAGTGACAGAAACACCATATATTTT
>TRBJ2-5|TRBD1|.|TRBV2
CASRGDRTQETQYF
TGTGCCAGCAGGGGGGACAGAACCCAAGAGACCCAGTACTTC
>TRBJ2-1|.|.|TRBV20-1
CSAIKTGSLGNEQFF
TGCAGTGCTATAAAAACAGGGAGTCTCGGAAATGAGCAGTTCTTC
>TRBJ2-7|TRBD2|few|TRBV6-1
CASSISGTPAYEQYF
TGTGCCAGCAGTATTAGCGGGACGCCCGCCTACGAGCAGTACTTC
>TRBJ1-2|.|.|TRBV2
CASSDQTMIYGYTF
TGTGCCAGCAGTGACCAGACGATGATCTATGGCTACACCTTC
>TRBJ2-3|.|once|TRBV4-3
CASSQDETSRMGDTQYF
TGCGCCAGCAGCCAAGATGAGACTTCCAGGATGGGGGATACGCAGTATTTT
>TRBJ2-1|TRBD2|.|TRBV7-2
CASSHGTSGRNEQFF
TGTGCCAGCAGCCACGGGACTAGCGGGAGGAATGAGCAGTTCTTC
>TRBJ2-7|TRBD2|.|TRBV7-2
CASSLPGGDEQYF
TGTGCCAGCAGCCTACCGGGGGGGGACGAGCAGTACTTC
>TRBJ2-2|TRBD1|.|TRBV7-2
CASMDRVHTGELFF
TGTGCCAGCATGGACAGGGTCCACACCGGGGAGCTGTTTTTT
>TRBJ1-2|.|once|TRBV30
CAWSVRGGLGYTF
TGTGCCTGGAGTGTCCGGGGGGGCCTTGGCTACACCTTC
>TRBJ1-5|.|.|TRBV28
CASRDGGAGDQPQHF
TGTGCCAGCAGGGACGGGGGAGCGGGGGATCAGCCCCAGCATTTT
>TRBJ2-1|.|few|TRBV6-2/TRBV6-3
CASSRGDNSYNEQFF
TGTGCCAGCAGCCGGGGTGATAATTCCTACAATGAGCAGTTCTTC
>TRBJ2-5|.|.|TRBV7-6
CASSLRAYTGETQYF
TGTGCCAGCAGCCTTCGGGCCTATACCGGAGAGACCCAGTACTTC
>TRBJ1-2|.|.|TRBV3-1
CASSPSDSHYGYTF
TGTGCCAGCAGCCCTTCGGACAGCCACTATGGCTACACCTTC